This T cell receptor beta chain was sequenced for a study of blood T cell repertoires in COVID-19. Study-level information: The United States, Italy and Spain were the sources of the acute and convalescent COVID-19 samples.

Methods used by the authors: Amplification of reference gene primers was used by the study to estimate nucleated cell counts. The method was immunoSEQ multiplex PCR; TCRdb's version includes in-frame clones alone and lacks a portion of them. V, J and clone size are those of that table, while D and trimming were read from the DNA. The sample gives about 55,000 clones, approximately 78% of which show up once; about 6.4% is in the top ten. This clone was seen once. The CDR3 contains 14 residues. The germline V gene has CDR1 MNHEY and CDR2 SMNVEV (reference sequence). V dropped 3 bases and J dropped 1; count of bases not matched to a gene: 2.

The gene calls are TRBV27 and TRBJ2-7; 8 positions agree with TRBD2. Sequenced input: peripheral blood. This clonotype was obtained from a human donor in a cohort sampled during active or convalescent COVID-19. CDR3 sequence reads: CASSFTSGSYEQYF. Written as DNA, the CDR3 is TGTGCCAGCAGTTTTACTAGCGGATCCTACGAGCAGTACTTC.